A selection of T cell receptor beta chains follows, all from one sample in a study of blood T cell repertoires in COVID-19. Data came from immunoSEQ multiplex PCR; TCRdb stores just in-frame clones and leaves some out. The sample consists of about 320,000 clones, less than 85% of them appearing once. Sequenced material: PBMCs or T cells enriched from blood (not recorded which). All receptors derive from a woman in her twenties or thirties who had been exposed to COVID-19. The CDR3 runs from the conserved cysteine through the conserved F or W. Fields, in order: D gene, clone size, V gene, J gene, CDR3 DNA, CDR3 protein. The D gene is left open where the match is weak. For some rows the clone size is stated as once, few or many, or as a class when expanded; others skip it.

.	.	TRBV6-5	TRBJ1-5	TGTGCCAGCGAGGAGGGGACTCAGCCCCAGCATTTT	CASEEGTQPQHF
.	.	TRBV5-6	TRBJ2-3	TGTGCCAGCAGCTTGTTTTATTCGGGGAATGCAGATACGCAGTATTTT	CASSLFYSGNADTQYF
TRBD2	.	TRBV5-6	TRBJ2-5	TGTGCCAGCAGCCCGACTAGCTGGCAAGAGACCCAGTACTTC	CASSPTSWQETQYF
TRBD1	.	TRBV6-5	TRBJ2-7	TGTGCCAGCAAACGGACAGGGAGCGACGAGCAGTACTTC	CASKRTGSDEQYF
TRBD1	.	TRBV28	TRBJ1-1	TGTGCCAGCAGCACCGACAGGGCGTCATTGGAAGCTTTCTTT	CASSTDRASLEAFF
.	.	TRBV24-1	TRBJ2-2	TGTGCCTCTGGACATAGGAACACCGGGGAGCTGTTTTTT	CASGHRNTGELFF
TRBD1	.	TRBV7-2	TRBJ2-7	TGTGCCAGCAGCTTGGGGACAGGGTCGGGTGAGCAGTACTTC	CASSLGTGSGEQYF
.	.	TRBV6-5	TRBJ1-2	TGTGCCAGCTCACTACCCGGGGTGAGCTACACCTTC	CASSLPGVSYTF
TRBD2	.	TRBV25-1	TRBJ2-3	TGTGCCAGCAGTCCCGGCGGGGGGTTCACAGATACGCAGTATTTT	CASSPGGGFTDTQYF
.	.	TRBV19	TRBJ2-7	TGTGCCAGTAGTCCGGGACAGGGGCACGGGACTAGCGGCTACGAGCAGTACTTC	CASSPGQGHGTSGYEQYF
.	.	TRBV9	TRBJ1-1	TGTGCCAGCAGCTACAGGGTAGGGAGTGGTGAAGCTTTCTTT	CASSYRVGSGEAFF
.	few	TRBV7-3	TRBJ1-1	TGTGCCAGCAGCTTAACGGGAGTGGGGAACACTGAAGCTTTCTTT	CASSLTGVGNTEAFF
TRBD1	.	TRBV28	TRBJ1-5	TGTGCCAGCAGTTCGGACAGGTTCCAGCCCCAGCATTTT	CASSSDRFQPQHF
TRBD1	.	TRBV5-1	TRBJ1-1	TGCGCCAGCAGCTTGGGGCGTTCAGGGGGGACTGAAGCTTTCTTT	CASSLGRSGGTEAFF
.	.	TRBV7-3	TRBJ2-1	TGTGCCAGCAGCTTAGGTTATGGGCGACCCCAGGGCAATGAGCAGTTCTTC	CASSLGYGRPQGNEQFF
.	.	TRBV5-1	TRBJ1-4	TGCGCCAGCAGAAGGACAGCCTATGCAACTAATGAAAAACTGTTTTTT	CASRRTAYATNEKLFF
TRBD1	.	TRBV6-6	TRBJ2-6	TGTGCCAGCAGTCCTCTGGGACAGGAGACTCGAGGGGCCAACGTCCTGACTTTC	CASSPLGQETRGANVLTF
.	once	TRBV28	TRBJ2-7	TGTGCCAGCAGGAGCCACGAGCAGTACTTC	CASRSHEQYF
TRBD1	.	TRBV7-2	TRBJ1-3	TGTGCCAGCAGCTTAGTAGGACAGGGTGGAAACACCATATATTTT	CASSLVGQGGNTIYF
.	.	TRBV27	TRBJ1-1	TGTGCCAGCACCGGACTGGGAGGAGCTTTCTTT	CASTGLGGAFF
TRBD1	.	TRBV5-5	TRBJ1-4	TGTGCCAGCAGCTTGGGGGGACAGGTTATTGAAAAACTGTTTTTT	CASSLGGQVIEKLFF
TRBD1	.	TRBV10-3	TRBJ1-5	TGTGCCATCAGTGAGGTGGGGACAGGGAGTAAGCCCCAGCATTTT	CAISEVGTGSKPQHF
.	.	TRBV19	TRBJ1-5	TGTGCCAGTAGTATAGGGGGGGGAGCGGCCCAGCCCCAGCATTTT	CASSIGGGAAQPQHF
.	.	TRBV5-1	TRBJ1-4	TGCGCCAGCAGCTTGGTAGGGGGACCGGAAGAAAAACTGTTTTTT	CASSLVGGPEEKLFF
.	.	TRBV6-1	TRBJ1-3	TGTGCCAGCAGTGAACAGGGTCCTGGAAACACCATATATTTT	CASSEQGPGNTIYF
.	.	TRBV7-6	TRBJ2-1	TGTGCCAGCAGCTTCAGCGTTGAGGCTGGAGATGAGCAGTTCTTC	CASSFSVEAGDEQFF
.	once	TRBV24-1	TRBJ1-2	TGTGCCACCAGTGATCCTGGCCGCAATTATGGCTACACCTTC	CATSDPGRNYGYTF
.	.	TRBV5-1	TRBJ2-1	TGCGCCAGTTCAAGGCCGGGAGAGGGAGAGCAGTTCTTC	CASSRPGEGEQFF
.	.	TRBV27	TRBJ1-5	TGTGCCAGCAGTTTATCTAGGGGAGGGAGCAATCAGCCCCAGCATTTT	CASSLSRGGSNQPQHF
.	.	TRBV30	TRBJ1-5	TGTGCCTGGTCATGGGGCCTTGGCAATCAGCCCCAGCATTTT	CAWSWGLGNQPQHF
TRBD2	once	TRBV24-1	TRBJ2-7	TGTGCCACCAGTGTTGCGGGAGTCTACGAGCAGTACTTC	CATSVAGVYEQYF
.	few	TRBV14	TRBJ2-7	TGTGCCAGCAGCCGTGGAGCGTTCTACGAGCAGTACTTC	CASSRGAFYEQYF
.	.	TRBV19	TRBJ1-4	TGTGCCAGTAGCAAAAACCGGGGTGAAAAACTGTTTTTT	CASSKNRGEKLFF
TRBD1	.	TRBV30	TRBJ1-1	TGTGCCTTACAGGGGGTTGGACACACTGAAGCTTTCTTT	CALQGVGHTEAFF